One and the same sample provided the 32 T cell receptor beta chains below, sequenced in a study of blood T cell repertoires in COVID-19 (TCRdb year 2020). Library method: the immunoSEQ multiplex PCR assay. The table was pulled from immuneACCESS by TCRdb, which kept in-frame rearrangements only. Such tables lose some clones; where checked, under half of the loss comes from unresolved V genes, and the rest has no known cause. The sample table shows roughly 250,000 clones, and approximately 88% are seen once. The ten largest clones represent 1% to 1.5% of the sample. The specimen was PBMCs or T cells enriched from blood (not recorded which). Receptor source: a woman aged 40 to 50 with acute COVID-19.

The chain recombines TRBV5-1 with TRBJ2-1; 7 nucleotides align to TRBD2. V dropped 1 base and J dropped 2; count of bases not matched to a gene: 3. Looked up from germline, CDR1 is SGHRS and CDR2 is YFSETQ. The CDR3 sequence is 15 residues long. The CDR3 DNA follows: TGCGCCAGCAGCTTGCTAGCGGCTACCTACAATGAGCAGTTCTTC. Its translation is CASSLLAATYNEQFF.

The chain joins TRBV7-8 to TRBJ1-2; D gene uncertain. The CDR3 is made up of 14 amino acids. The germline V and J ends were trimmed by 1 base and 2 bases, with 8 bases remaining between them. Germline V lookup: CDR1 SGHVS, CDR2 FQNEAQ. This CDR3 is CASSLEATNYGYTF. The CDR3 DNA reads as TGTGCCAGCAGCTTAGAGGCGACAAACTATGGCTACACCTTC.

The chain couples TRBV4-1 to TRBJ2-3, with 9 nucleotides matching TRBD2. The V segment lost 4 bases and the J segment 5 bases; nucleotides outside the gene matches: 10. The germline V gene encodes CDR1 MGHRA and CDR2 YSYEKL. The CDR3 length is 16 residues. In DNA, the CDR3 is TGCGCCAGCAGCCCCTACGGTAGCGGGAGTGTAGATACGCAGTATTTT. Its translation: CASSPYGSGSVDTQYF.

A single count supports this clone. J is TRBJ2-3 and V is TRBV24-1; 10 bases match TRBD1. The V gene's germline CDR1 is KGHDR and CDR2 SFDVKD. Germline trimming cut 3 bases from V and 2 bases from J; bases unmatched to any gene: 4. CDR3 length: 16 residues. The CDR3 spells CATSDKDRGNTDTQYF. The CDR3 DNA is TGTGCCACCAGTGATAAGGACAGGGGGAACACAGATACGCAGTATTTT.

This chain links TRBV28 with TRBJ2-4, with D uncertain. V was cut by 7 bases and J by 0 bases, with 13 bases left in between. The length of the CDR3 is 15 residues. Germline values: CDR1 MDHEN, CDR2 SYDVKM. CDR3 loop: CASTPNMLAKNIQYF. DNA of the CDR3: TGTGCCAGCACCCCAAACATGTTAGCCAAAAACATTCAGTACTTC.

The chain employs TRBV7-2 and TRBJ1-4; no clear D gene. CDR3 length equals 13 residues. V was trimmed by 1 base and J by 8 bases, leaving 8 bases between them. The V gene's germline CDR1 is SGHTA and CDR2 FQGNSA. The chain's CDR3 is CASSLVVQEKLFF. The CDR3 DNA follows: TGTGCCAGCAGCTTAGTGGTGCAGGAAAAACTGTTTTTT.

The CDR3 protein is CASSSGLGGRYNEQFF. In DNA, the CDR3 is TGTGCCAGTAGTTCCGGGCTCGGCGGGAGATACAATGAGCAGTTCTTC. This rearrangement joins TRBV19 to TRBJ2-1; 7 nucleotides match TRBD2. Trimming removed 5 bases from V and 4 bases from J; junction bases left unmatched: 11. Germline assignment: CDR1 LNHDA and CDR2 SQIVND (reference sequence). This CDR3 region has 16 residues.

The chain recombines TRBV7-2 with TRBJ1-5; D gene unclear. Germline V CDR1 and CDR2: SGHTA, FQGNSA. CDR3 length: 16 amino acids. Trimming took off 2 bases at V and 6 bases at J, with 17 bases between the two ends. This CDR3 is CASSLFLGGAIQPQHF. In nucleotides, the CDR3 is TGTGCCAGCAGCTTATTTTTAGGCGGAGCAATTCAGCCCCAGCATTTT.

This chain uses TRBV21-1 with TRBJ1-4. TRBV21-1 is annotated as a pseudogene. This CDR3 comprises 17 residues. The CDR3 region has the DNA TGTGCCAGCAGCAAGCTCTACACCGGGACTCAGGAGGAAAAACTGTTTTTT. Its protein is CASSKLYTGTQEEKLFF.

V and J are TRBV7-8 and TRBJ1-1, with TRBD1 identical over 7 bases. CDR1 is SGHVS and CDR2 is FQNEAQ in the germline V gene. There are 15 residues in the CDR3. Trimming at V came to 1 base and at J to 4 bases, leaving 6 bases not matched to a gene. As DNA, the CDR3 is TGTGCCAGCAGCTTAGGAGGGGGCCGGATCACTGAAGCTTTCTTT. The encoded protein is CASSLGGGRITEAFF.

The chain recombines TRBV10-1 with TRBJ2-5; maybe TRBD1 (5 bases). The ends were cut back, 0 bases at V and 1 base at J, with 9 bases in the middle. The CDR3 is made up of 15 amino acids. CDR1 and CDR2 (germline): WNHNN, SYGVQD (reference sequence). CDR3 amino acids: CASSESRQLQETQYF. The CDR3 coding sequence is TGCGCCAGCAGTGAGTCGAGACAGCTCCAAGAGACCCAGTACTTC.

The gene calls are TRBV27 and TRBJ1-1, with 9 bases identical to TRBD1. The CDR3 runs 12 residues. The germline CDR1 and CDR2 sequences are MNHEY and SMNVEV (reference sequence). J was trimmed by 12 bases and V by 4 bases; bases with no gene match: 6. The DNA of the CDR3 is TGTGCCAGCAGTTACGGACAGGGGAGGTCTTTCTTT. Its translation is CASSYGQGRSFF.

The J gene is TRBJ2-4, the V gene TRBV2, with 8 bases fitting TRBD1. The CDR3 sequence is 15 residues long. The V gene's germline CDR1 is SNHLY and CDR2 FYNNEI. The junction had 5 bases not matched to a gene; V was cut back by 6 bases and J by 1 base. CDR3 protein: CASRRTGGAKNIQYF. CDR3 coding DNA: TGTGCCAGCAGGAGAACAGGGGGTGCCAAAAACATTCAGTACTTC.

The count of this clone is one. The genes are TRBV6-2 or TRBV6-3 and TRBJ2-1; D is uncertain. The V end was cut by 2 bases, the J end by 1 base, with 18 bases between. CDR1 is MNHEY and CDR2 is SVGEGT in the germline V gene. This CDR3 has 18 amino acids. CDR3 sequence (DNA): TGTGCCAGCAGTTACGATGGCGCAATAGCTGGGTCCTACAATGAGCAGTTCTTC. Translating it yields CASSYDGAIAGSYNEQFF.

This clone was counted between two and nine times. The rearrangement joins TRBV3-1 (or the pseudogene TRBV3-2) to TRBJ2-1; TRBD2 agrees at 13 bases. After removal of 4 bases from V and 9 bases from J, the junction contained 3 bases not matched to a gene. There are 14 residues in the CDR3. Per the germline V gene, CDR1 is LGHDT and CDR2 is YNNKEL (reference sequence). CDR3 sequence: CASSRLAGGIEQFF. DNA of the CDR3: TGTGCCAGCAGCCGACTAGCGGGAGGCATTGAGCAGTTCTTC.

This clone is classed as medium-sized. V and J are TRBV5-5 and TRBJ2-7; no clear D. Germline CDR1 and CDR2: SGHKS and YYEKEE (reference sequence). The germline V and J ends were trimmed by 3 bases and 1 base, with 11 bases remaining between them. CDR3 length equals 14 residues. In DNA form, the CDR3 reads TGTGCCAGCAGCTCGATTACGGGTTCCTACGAGCAGTACGTC. Amino acids: CASSSITGSYEQYV.

This chain links TRBV9 with TRBJ1-4; no firm D call. Trimming pared 3 bases from V and 4 bases from J, leaving 13 bases between. The length of the CDR3 is 15 residues. CDR1 is SGDLS, CDR2 YYNGEE, per germline. The CDR3 region has the DNA TGTGCCAGCAGCGCCAAGGCAGCGAGTAATGAAAAACTGTTTTTT. As protein: CASSAKAASNEKLFF. The full variable domain, rest sourced from reference TRBV9 and TRBJ1-4, is DSGVTQTPKHLITATGQRVTLRCSPRSGDLSVYWYQQSLDQGLQFLIQYYNGEERAKGNILERFSAQQFPDLHSELNLSSLELGDSALYFCASSAKAASNEKLFFGSGTQLSVL.

The V and J genes are TRBV5-1 and TRBJ1-1; possibly TRBD1 for D (5 bases). Trimming pared 1 base from V and 7 bases from J, leaving 11 bases between. CDR1 is SGHRS and CDR2 is YFSETQ in the germline V gene. The CDR3 is made up of 13 amino acids. CDR3 in DNA: TGCGCCAGCAGCTTGCAGGGTGTGGTTGAAGCTTTCTTT. Its translation: CASSLQGVVEAFF. Full variable domain (rest looked up from reference TRBV5-1 and TRBJ1-1): KAGVTQTPRYLIKTRGQQVTLSCSPISGHRSVSWYQQTPGQGLQFLFEYFSETQRNKGNFPGRFSGRQFSNSRSEMNVSTLELGDSALYLCASSLQGVVEAFFGQGTRLTVV.

This clone turned up a few times. V usage is TRBV9 and J usage is TRBJ1-1; D possibly corresponds to TRBD1 (5 bases). Between the trimmed V and J ends, which lost 3 bases and 6 bases, there was a span of 12 bases. The germline V gene encodes CDR1 SGDLS and CDR2 YYNGEE. CDR3 length: 13 amino acids. The CDR3 DNA sequence: TGTGCCAGCAGCGCCAGGGTTGATGCTGAAGCTTTCTTT. Translated: CASSARVDAEAFF.

This clone has a handful of counts. The chain uses TRBV21-1 and TRBJ2-1; the table's D call of TRBD2 was not tested on the DNA. TRBV21-1 is noted as a pseudogene. The CDR3 consists of 12 residues. CDR3 in amino acids: CASSSGGDEQFF. CDR3 sequence (DNA): TGTGCCAGCAGCTCTGGGGGGGATGAGCAGTTCTTC.

The chain uses TRBV6-1 and TRBJ2-5; 7 positions agree with TRBD2. There are 16 residues in the CDR3. J was trimmed by 1 base and V by 1 base; bases with no gene match: 6. CDR1 is MNHNS, CDR2 SASEGT, per germline. CDR3 sequence reads: CASSEGLAGLQETQYF. The CDR3 DNA follows: TGTGCCAGCAGTGAAGGGTTAGCGGGTCTCCAAGAGACCCAGTACTTC.

This sequence joins TRBV19 and TRBJ1-5, with TRBD1 identical over 9 bases. This CDR3 comprises 19 residues. Trimming took 3 bases from V and 0 from J; bases not matched to a gene: 12. Germline V lookup: CDR1 LNHDA, CDR2 SQIVND (reference sequence). The CDR3 sequence is CASSISPGQGVVSNQPQHF. CDR3 sequence (DNA): TGTGCCAGTAGTATTTCACCGGGACAGGGAGTTGTTAGCAATCAGCCCCAGCATTTT.

The rearrangement joins TRBV7-8 to TRBJ2-7; tentatively, D is TRBD2 (6 bases). The CDR3 sequence is 14 residues long. Looked up from germline, CDR1 is SGHVS and CDR2 is FQNEAQ. V was cut by 7 bases and J by 0 bases, with 13 bases left in between. For the CDR3, the DNA is TGTGCCAGCATGGGGACTCTGACCTCCTACGAGCAGTACTTC. This encodes CASMGTLTSYEQYF.

The gene calls are TRBV28 and TRBJ2-3; the match to TRBD1 covers 10 bases. The CDR3 length is 15 residues. Germline V gene lookup returns CDR1 MDHEN and CDR2 SYDVKM. Losses at the gene ends were 5 bases for V and 8 bases for J; bases not matched to a gene: 10. The CDR3 DNA reads as TGTGCCAGCAGTCCTACGACAGGGGGCGCGACTACGCAGTATTTT. This encodes CASSPTTGGATTQYF.

The V gene is TRBV6-5, the J gene TRBJ1-4; TRBD1 agrees at 9 bases. Germline lookup yields CDR1 MNHEY and CDR2 SVGAGI. The CDR3 runs to 14 residues. V shed 5 bases, J shed 4 bases, and the junction held 2 bases outside the gene matches. This CDR3 is CASSRQGVNEKLFF. Written as DNA, the CDR3 is TGTGCCAGCAGTCGACAGGGGGTTAATGAAAAACTGTTTTTT.

The chain links TRBV3-1 (or the pseudogene TRBV3-2) to TRBJ1-4; 9 nucleotides agree with TRBD1. Germline values: CDR1 LGHDT, CDR2 YNNKEL (reference sequence). The J segment lost 5 bases and the V segment lost 5 bases, leaving 6 bases of the junction unmatched. The CDR3 runs 15 residues. The CDR3 DNA reads as TGTGCCAGCAGCAAAAGGGACAGGGCAAATGAAAAACTGTTTTTT. Amino acid sequence: CASSKRDRANEKLFF.

V gene TRBV28 combines with J gene TRBJ2-1; D is possibly TRBD1 (5 bases). Trimming took off 6 bases at V and 4 bases at J, with 19 bases between the two ends. Germline assignment: CDR1 MDHEN and CDR2 SYDVKM. This CDR3 has 16 amino acids. The CDR3 DNA reads as TGTGCCAGCAGCCCGGACAACCGCAAGAATTACAATGAGCAGTTCTTC. Encoded protein: CASSPDNRKNYNEQFF. The variable domain in full, with the rest retrieved from reference TRBV28 and TRBJ2-1, is DVKVTQSSRYLVKRTGEKVFLECVQDMDHENMFWYRQDPGLGLRLIYFSYDVKMKEKGDIPEGYSVSREKKERFSLILESASTNQTSMYLCASSPDNRKNYNEQFFGPGTRLTVL.

The chain joins TRBV21-1 to TRBJ2-5; TRBD2 is taken as the D call from the table, unchecked against the DNA. TRBV21-1 is marked as a pseudogene. This CDR3 has 16 amino acids. The CDR3 DNA reads as TGTGCCAGCAGCAAAGTTTCGGGAGTCCCCCAAGAGACCCAGTACTTC. Protein sequence: CASSKVSGVPQETQYF.

This chain uses TRBV13 with TRBJ1-2; 7 nucleotides align to TRBD1. Germline CDR1 PRHDT, CDR2 FYEKMQ (reference sequence). V shed 2 bases and J 2 bases; nucleotides not matched to a gene: 8. This CDR3 region has 16 residues. CDR3 in amino acids: CASSLNQGGTNYGYTF. For the CDR3, the DNA is TGTGCCAGCAGCTTAAATCAGGGGGGAACCAACTATGGCTACACCTTC.

V usage is TRBV18 and J usage is TRBJ1-5; perhaps TRBD1 as D (6 bases). V lost 6 bases and J 5 bases, leaving 11 bases between the germline ends. CDR1 is KGHSH, CDR2 LQKENI, per germline. CDR3 length: 13 residues. CDR3 in DNA: TGTGCCAGCTCGTGGGACACTGATCAGCCCCAGCATTTT. This translates into CASSWDTDQPQHF.

The chain employs TRBV18 and TRBJ1-6; D gene ambiguous. With 4 bases removed from V and 4 bases from J, the gap between germline ends came to 17 bases. Germline V gene lookup returns CDR1 KGHSH and CDR2 LQKENI. The CDR3 length is 17 residues. In DNA form, the CDR3 reads TGTGCCAGCTCACAAGAAGGCGGGGATACTTATAATTCACCCCTCCACTTT. This gives the protein CASSQEGGDTYNSPLHF.

This rearrangement joins TRBV5-1 to TRBJ2-1; TRBD1 matches 9 bases. V lost 4 bases and J lost 0; bases outside the gene matches: 5. The CDR3 has 16 amino acids. Germline V gives CDR1 SGHRS, CDR2 YFSETQ. This chain's CDR3 is CASSPSGQGSYNEQFF. The CDR3 DNA is TGCGCCAGCAGCCCCTCGGGACAGGGCTCCTACAATGAGCAGTTCTTC.